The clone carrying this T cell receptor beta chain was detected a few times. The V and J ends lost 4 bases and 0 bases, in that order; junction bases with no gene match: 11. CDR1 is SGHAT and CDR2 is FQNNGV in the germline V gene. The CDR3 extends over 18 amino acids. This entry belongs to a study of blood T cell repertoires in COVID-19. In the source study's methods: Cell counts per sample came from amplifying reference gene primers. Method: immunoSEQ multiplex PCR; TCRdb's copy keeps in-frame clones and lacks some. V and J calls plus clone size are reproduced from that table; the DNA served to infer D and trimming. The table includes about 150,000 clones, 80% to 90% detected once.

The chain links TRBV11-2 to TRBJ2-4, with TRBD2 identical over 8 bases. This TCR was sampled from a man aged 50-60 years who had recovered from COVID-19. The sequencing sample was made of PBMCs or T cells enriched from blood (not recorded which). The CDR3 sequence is CASSSLKPSGLAKNIQYF. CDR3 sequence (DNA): TGTGCCAGCAGCTCACTTAAGCCTAGCGGGTTAGCCAAAAACATTCAGTACTTC.